The 11 T cell receptor beta chains in this list originate from one sample, sequenced in a study of OX40 agonist ivuxolimab in advanced cancers. Libraries were prepared by immunoSEQ multiplex PCR; TCRdb keeps only in-frame clonotypes and omits some of them. Seen here are roughly 64,000 clones, around 91% observed once, and the top ten hold around an eighth. Sequencing was performed on CD4+ or CD8+ T cells sorted from blood, taken in a trial of the OX40 agonist ivuxolimab. These receptors originate from an adult with an advanced solid tumor such as melanoma, head and neck, liver or kidney cancer.

The chain joins TRBV5-8 to TRBJ1-2, with TRBD1 identical over 7 bases. This CDR3 contains 14 residues. CDR1 SGHTS and CDR2 YDEGEE come from the germline V gene. Trimming took 4 bases from V and 5 from J; bases not matched to a gene: 8. Here the CDR3 DNA reads TGTGCCAGCAGCACACGGACAGGCGGGTATGGCTACACCTTC. This sequence encodes CASSTRTGGYGYTF.

This chain joins TRBV19 and TRBJ1-1; maybe TRBD1 (5 bases). CDR1 and CDR2 (germline): LNHDA, SQIVND (reference sequence). The CDR3 is 15 amino acids. V lost 5 bases, J lost 0 bases, and 13 bases lay in between. This CDR3 is CASSQRQIMNTEAFF. The CDR3 DNA reads as TGTGCCAGTAGTCAAAGACAGATAATGAACACTGAAGCTTTCTTT.

In the case of this clone: The junction departs from the called germline gene at one end, perhaps through a read error. The gene calls are TRBV6-1 and TRBJ1-5, with D hard to call. The CDR3 runs 14 residues. CDR1 and CDR2 from the germline V gene are MNHNS and SASEGT. The CDR3 sequence: CASSSGYSYQPQHF. The CDR3 bases are TGTGCCAGCAGTTCCGGGTATAGCTATCAGCCCCAGCATTTT.

CDR3 sequence (DNA): TGTGCCAGCAGCCCTTCGACAGGGAACTATGGCTACACCTTC. Amino acid sequence: CASSPSTGNYGYTF. V is TRBV7-8 and J is TRBJ1-2, with TRBD1 matching 7 bases. With V trimmed by 5 bases and J by 2 bases, 5 bases remained unmatched. This CDR3 has 14 residues. CDR1 is SGHVS and CDR2 is FQNEAQ in the germline V gene.

This clone has just one count. The chain joins TRBV18 to TRBJ1-2; D is perhaps TRBD1 (6 bases). This CDR3 contains 16 residues. Per the germline V gene, CDR1 is KGHSH and CDR2 is LQKENI. V shed 2 bases and J shed 5 bases, with 18 bases lying between them. The CDR3 loop reads CASSPSPGAFVYGYTF. CDR3 nucleotide sequence: TGTGCCAGCTCACCAAGTCCGGGGGCATTCGTTTATGGCTACACCTTC.

The CDR3 region is CASTDRLAADTQYF. Here the CDR3 DNA reads TGTGCCAGCACCGACAGACTAGCCGCAGATACGCAGTATTTT. The genes are TRBV27 and TRBJ2-3; 7 nucleotides align to TRBD2. Germline CDR1 is MNHEY and CDR2 is SMNVEV (reference sequence). The CDR3 totals 14 residues. J gave up 4 bases and V 7 bases, and 8 bases lay outside the gene matches.

This chain uses TRBV2 with TRBJ2-7; D is unresolved. Per germline, CDR1 SNHLY and CDR2 FYNNEI. Between the trimmed V and J ends, which lost 7 bases and 5 bases, there was a span of 12 bases. This CDR3 is 12 amino acids long. The CDR3 DNA follows: TGTGCCAGCACTGCGGTATTCGACGAGCAGTACTTC. Translation: CASTAVFDEQYF.

This chain joins TRBV27 and TRBJ2-2, with 8 bases fitting TRBD2. V lost 5 bases to trimming and J lost 0 bases; unmatched junction nucleotides: 8. CDR3 length equals 17 residues. Per the germline V gene, CDR1 is MNHEY and CDR2 is SMNVEV (reference sequence). The CDR3 reads CASSPMTSAPNTGELFF. The CDR3 bases are TGTGCCAGCAGTCCTATGACTAGCGCCCCGAACACCGGGGAGCTGTTTTTT.

This chain joins TRBV19 and TRBJ2-3; the D is unclear. The CDR3 spans 11 residues. Germline CDR1 reads LNHDA; CDR2 reads SQIVND (reference sequence). V was pared by 6 bases and J by 4 bases, with 5 bases between. The CDR3 DNA follows: TGTGCCAGTAGGAGCCCAGATACGCAGTATTTT. This gives the protein CASRSPDTQYF.

This clone appeared a single time. V and J are TRBV19 and TRBJ1-6; a possible D gene is TRBD1 (6 bases). The CDR3 has 12 amino acids. V was clipped by 9 bases and J by 7 bases, with 10 bases between them. Germline CDR1 is LNHDA and CDR2 is SQIVND (reference sequence). In DNA form, the CDR3 reads TGTGCCAGCGGGACAAGCAATTCACCCCTCCACTTT. It is translated as CASGTSNSPLHF.

This chain connects TRBV19 to TRBJ2-7; a weak D match, TRBD2 (5 bases). The CDR3 spans 16 residues. The germline CDR1 and CDR2 sequences are LNHDA and SQIVND (reference sequence). V shed 0 bases and J shed 0 bases, with 12 bases lying between them. The DNA for the CDR3 is TGTGCCAGTAGTATAGATCTCGGGATTAGCTCCTACGAGCAGTACTTC. Protein product: CASSIDLGISSYEQYF.